These 10 T cell receptor beta chains originate from one sample sequenced in a study of cytomegalovirus exposure and HLA in healthy donors. Use of 60 Vbeta and 13 Jbeta primers characterized the PCR. Some clones are missing from TCRdb's copy, which holds only in-frame ones; the method was immunoSEQ multiplex PCR. Here the sample spans 150,000 to 200,000 clones, just under 80% being singletons. The specimen was PBMCs. The receptor source for this set is a woman aged 25 to 39 in good health and CMV-seropositive.

The gene calls are TRBV18 and TRBJ2-3, with TRBD2 matching over 8 bases. The CDR3 is 16 amino acids. Germline values: CDR1 KGHSH, CDR2 LQKENI. Germline trimming cut 3 bases from V and 1 base from J; bases unmatched to any gene: 6. CDR3 nucleotide sequence: TGTGCCAGCTCACCGGGTCCGGGAGGGGGCACAGATACGCAGTATTTT. Encoded protein: CASSPGPGGGTDTQYF.

This clone was detected only once. V usage is TRBV7-3 and J usage is TRBJ2-1, with 15 bases fitting TRBD2. J gave up 6 bases and V 5 bases, and 2 bases lay outside the gene matches. This CDR3 spans 15 amino acids. Germline V gene sequence: CDR1 SGHTA, CDR2 FQGTGA. The CDR3 spells CASSLGLAGGNEQFF. For the CDR3, the DNA is TGTGCCAGCAGCCTGGGACTAGCGGGGGGCAATGAGCAGTTCTTC.

The CDR3 sequence: CASSFVLAGGRMTDTQYF. CDR3 DNA sequence: TGTGCCAGCAGCTTTGTCCTAGCGGGGGGGAGGATGACAGATACGCAGTATTTT. The V and J genes are TRBV7-8 and TRBJ2-3; 12 bases align to TRBD2. J was trimmed by 3 bases and V by 3 bases; bases with no gene match: 10. Germline-derived CDR1 and CDR2 are SGHVS and FQNEAQ. This CDR3 is built from 18 residues.

The chain carries TRBV5-4 and TRBJ2-1; 15 positions agree with TRBD2. The CDR3 is made up of 17 amino acids. Looked up from germline, CDR1 is SGHNT and CDR2 is YYREEE (reference sequence). J lost 2 bases, V lost 3 bases, and 3 bases had no gene match. CDR3 protein: CASSSGLAGGPYNEQFF. The CDR3, as DNA: TGTGCCAGCAGCTCCGGACTAGCGGGGGGGCCCTACAATGAGCAGTTCTTC.

This chain connects TRBV9 to TRBJ1-2, with D unclear. This CDR3 is 16 amino acids long. CDR1 and CDR2 (germline): SGDLS, YYNGEE. V shed 0 bases and J shed 2 bases, with 14 bases lying between them. CDR3 in DNA: TGTGCCAGCAGCGTAGGAGGGAGTGTTCCAAACTATGGCTACACCTTC. It is translated as CASSVGGSVPNYGYTF.

The chain has TRBV9 and TRBJ1-1; D call uncertain. The germline gives CDR1 SGDLS, CDR2 YYNGEE. Trimming pared 0 bases from V and 1 base from J, leaving 7 bases between. The CDR3 totals 14 residues. The DNA for the CDR3 is TGTGCCAGCAGCGTAGCTGGGAGGAACACTGAAGCTTTCTTT. This gives the protein CASSVAGRNTEAFF.

This chain joins TRBV19 and TRBJ1-5; no reliable D call. This CDR3 contains 15 residues. Germline V gene data show CDR1 as LNHDA and CDR2 as SQIVND (reference sequence). Trimming cost V 1 base and J 0 bases, with 7 bases left between them. DNA for the CDR3: TGTGCCAGTAGTATAGTATACGGTAGCAATCAGCCCCAGCATTTT. Amino acid sequence: CASSIVYGSNQPQHF.

The DNA of the CDR3 is TGTGCCAGCAGCCCAGCAAGGGGACTATCCTACAATGAGCAGTTCTTC. Translated, it gives CASSPARGLSYNEQFF. J is TRBJ2-1 and V is TRBV7-9; 7 bases line up with TRBD2. The junction had 8 bases not matched to a gene; V was cut back by 5 bases and J by 1 base. The CDR3 loop spans 16 amino acids. Looked up from germline, CDR1 is SEHNR and CDR2 is FQNEAQ (reference sequence).

This chain links TRBV9 with TRBJ2-1; no firm D call. Germline CDR1 is SGDLS and CDR2 is YYNGEE. This CDR3 spans 13 amino acids. V was pared by 0 bases and J by 5 bases, with 6 bases between. The CDR3: CASSVGYNNEQFF. The CDR3 DNA follows: TGTGCCAGCAGCGTAGGCTATAACAATGAGCAGTTCTTC.

The rearrangement joins TRBV2 to TRBJ2-1; 9 positions agree with TRBD2. In germline, CDR1 is SNHLY, CDR2 FYNNEI. V trimming: 4 bases; J trimming: 0 bases; junction bases outside the gene matches: 4. CDR3 length: 16 residues. CDR3 in DNA: TGTGCCAGCAGTGCGTCTAGCGGGATCTCCTACAATGAGCAGTTCTTC. Translating gives CASSASSGISYNEQFF.